The present T cell receptor (beta chain) was sequenced within a study of technical replicates of blood from a handful of donors. Sequencing was performed with immunoSEQ multiplex PCR; in TCRdb, only in-frame clones are kept and a portion is missing. The repertoire holds approximately 78,000 clones, with roughly 90% as singletons. Trimming took 5 bases from V and 8 from J, leaving 21 bases between them. The CDR3 has 15 amino acids. Germline CDR1 and CDR2: PRHDT and FYEKMQ (reference sequence). The sequenced material came from T cells isolated from PBMCs. The sequence came from a human donor in good health. This chain joins TRBV13 and TRBJ1-2; D is uncertain. The CDR3 sequence is CASSRGSSYPGGYTF. The CDR3, as DNA: TGTGCCAGCAGCCGCGGGAGCAGCTACCCCGGGGGCTACACCTTC.